Shown below are 10 T cell receptor beta chains from a single sample sequenced in a study of T cells after yellow fever vaccination. TCRdb reanalysed the 5' RACE reads using MiXCR and keeps one entry per CDR3 protein. The sample has about 630,000 distinct CDR3 sequences; over 9% are singletons. The sequencing here drew on PBMCs, taken on the day of the yellow fever booster vaccination. The receptors come from a man aged 30 to 45 who received the YFV17D yellow fever vaccine.

Only a few counts were recorded for this clonotype. The chain is built from TRBV11-2 and TRBJ2-7; 7 nucleotides align to TRBD2. The germline gives CDR1 SGHAT, CDR2 FQNNGV. The CDR3 extends over 17 amino acids. The trim removed 3 bases at V and 0 bases at J, leaving 11 bases unmatched. CDR3 residues: CASSLTPTSASSYEQYF. The CDR3 bases are TGTGCCAGCAGCTTGACCCCTACTAGCGCAAGCTCCTACGAGCAGTACTTC.

The sample holds a few counts of this clonotype. This chain joins TRBV19 and TRBJ2-3; TRBD1 matches at 8 bases. Germline V CDR1 and CDR2: LNHDA, SQIVND (reference sequence). This CDR3 is 16 amino acids long. V was clipped by 5 bases and J by 3 bases; unmatched bases: 10. CDR3 residues: CASSSPGGDLTDTQYF. The DNA for the CDR3 is TGTGCCAGTAGTTCGCCAGGGGGCGATTTGACAGATACGCAGTATTTT. The complete variable domain, with remaining parts taken from reference TRBV19 and TRBJ2-3, reads DGGITQSPKYLFRKEGQNVTLSCEQNLNHDAMYWYRQDPGQGLRLIYYSQIVNDFQKGDIAEGYSVSREKKESFPLTVTSAQKNPTAFYLCASSSPGGDLTDTQYFGPGTRLTVL.

The table lists this clonotype with a few counts. This rearrangement joins TRBV20-1 to TRBJ2-7, with 9 bases matching TRBD2. Germline V gene sequence: CDR1 DFQATT, CDR2 SNEGSKA (reference sequence). The CDR3 loop spans 15 amino acids. Trimming at V came to 1 base and at J to 5 bases, leaving 9 bases not matched to a gene. The CDR3 DNA follows: TGCAGTGCTAGAGGGTTTGCGGGAGGGCCCCACGAGCAGTACTTC. Its protein is CSARGFAGGPHEQYF.

This clonotype came up a few times. CDR3 loop: CASSRGQLYNEQFF. CDR3 DNA: TGTGCCAGCAGTCGTGGGCAGTTGTACAATGAGCAGTTCTTC. The rearrangement joins TRBV12-3 or TRBV12-4 to TRBJ2-1; D is ambiguous. This CDR3 has 14 amino acids. V lost 5 bases and J lost 4, with 12 bases in between.

The chain combines TRBV4-3 with TRBJ2-1; D gene uncertain. Per germline, CDR1 LGHNA and CDR2 YSLEER. The CDR3 extends over 16 amino acids. V was shortened by 0 bases and J by 6 bases, with 15 bases between the two germline ends. Written as DNA, the CDR3 is TGCGCCAGCAGCCAAGATGTGGGAACTCGCACCAATGAGCAGTTCTTC. It codes for CASSQDVGTRTNEQFF.

This clonotype turned up a few times. The rearrangement joins TRBV27 to TRBJ2-7; 11 bases line up with TRBD1. V dropped 5 bases and J dropped 2; count of bases not matched to a gene: 8. Per germline, CDR1 MNHEY and CDR2 SMNVEV (reference sequence). The CDR3 totals 16 residues. The CDR3 bases are TGTGCCAGCAGTCTTAATCCGGGACAGGGGGCCTACGAGCAGTACTTC. It yields the protein CASSLNPGQGAYEQYF.

The chain is built from TRBV2 and TRBJ2-1; no firm D call. The CDR3 spans 14 residues. Germline CDR1 and CDR2: SNHLY and FYNNEI. V lost 0 bases to trimming and J lost 4 bases, with 7 bases between them. CDR3 residues: CASSEAANYNEQFF. CDR3 bases: TGTGCCAGCAGTGAAGCAGCTAATTACAATGAGCAGTTCTTC.

This chain connects TRBV7-7 to TRBJ2-5; 11 positions agree with TRBD1. CDR1 is SSHAT, CDR2 FNYEAQ, per germline (reference sequence). The ends lost 5 bases at V and 3 bases at J; junction bases unmatched: 8. The CDR3 has 16 amino acids. The CDR3 sequence is CASSPTGTGGKETQYF. CDR3 coding DNA: TGTGCCAGCAGCCCCACGGGGACAGGGGGTAAAGAGACCCAGTACTTC.

This clonotype showed up just a few times. This chain uses TRBV9 with TRBJ1-1; D call uncertain. The CDR3 length is 14 residues. V lost 5 bases and J 1 base, leaving 12 bases between the germline ends. Per germline, CDR1 SGDLS and CDR2 YYNGEE. CDR3 in DNA: TGTGCCAGCAGGAAGTGGACCGAGAACACTGAAGCTTTCTTT. Protein sequence: CASRKWTENTEAFF.

This clonotype was observed at least ten times. The rearrangement links TRBV7-8 to TRBJ2-1; possible D gene TRBD2, 5 bases. The germline gives CDR1 SGHVS, CDR2 FQNEAQ. The CDR3 runs to 14 residues. V gave up 1 base and J gave up 7 bases, with 11 bases separating them. CDR3 residues: CASSLEWWENEQFF. For the CDR3, the DNA is TGTGCCAGCAGCTTAGAGTGGTGGGAGAATGAGCAGTTCTTC.